A single sample is the source of the 19 T cell receptor beta chains below, sequenced in a study of cytomegalovirus exposure and HLA in healthy donors. PCR employed 60 Vbeta and 13 Jbeta primers. Profiled with immunoSEQ multiplex PCR; TCRdb holds only in-frame clones, not every one. The table records about 160,000 clones, approximately 80% of them present only once. The sample taken for sequencing was PBMCs. The receptors were sampled from a male donor in good health and CMV-seropositive.

The rearrangement uses TRBV14 and TRBJ1-2; 7 positions match TRBD1. V gave up 1 base and J gave up 6 bases; unmatched junction bases: 11. The germline CDR1 and CDR2 sequences are SGHDN and FVKESK. The CDR3 loop spans 16 amino acids. The CDR3 loop reads CASSQAPRRDSHGYTF. CDR3 DNA sequence: TGTGCCAGCAGCCAAGCCCCCCGCCGGGACAGCCATGGCTACACCTTC.

In its sample, this clone was seen once. The gene calls are TRBV28 and TRBJ2-5; D is ambiguous. TRBJ2-7 matches the DNA end more closely, so the J call is doubtful. The V gene's germline CDR1 is MDHEN and CDR2 SYDVKM. This CDR3 region has 12 residues. CDR3 in DNA: TGTGCCAGCAGGTCAGGCATCTACGAGCAGTACTTC. Residues: CASRSGIYEQYF.

The rearrangement uses TRBV4-3 and TRBJ2-1; TRBD2 aligns across 10 bases. J lost 8 bases, V lost 1 base, and 5 bases had no gene match. The germline V gene encodes CDR1 LGHNA and CDR2 YSLEER. The CDR3 extends over 15 amino acids. CDR3 loop: CASSQAGTSADEQFF. The DNA of the CDR3 is TGCGCCAGCAGCCAAGCCGGGACTAGCGCAGATGAGCAGTTCTTC.

This clone came up once. J is TRBJ1-1 and V is TRBV14; D gene ambiguous. Trimming took off 1 base at V and 6 bases at J, with 3 bases between the two ends. The CDR3 extends over 11 amino acids. Germline V CDR1 and CDR2: SGHDN, FVKESK. This CDR3 reads CASSQAAEAFF. Written as DNA, the CDR3 is TGTGCCAGCAGCCAAGCCGCTGAAGCTTTCTTT.

The chain recombines TRBV2 with TRBJ2-1; D unresolved. This CDR3 contains 11 residues. Per germline, CDR1 SNHLY and CDR2 FYNNEI. Trimming left V 7 bases short and J 2 bases short, with 3 bases between. For the CDR3, the DNA is TGTGCCAGCATAGCCTACAATGAGCAGTTCTTC. The encoded protein is CASIAYNEQFF.

The V gene is TRBV18, the J gene TRBJ2-4; TRBD1 is a possible D gene (6 bases). V shed 4 bases and J shed 0 bases, with 10 bases lying between them. Germline loops: CDR1 KGHSH, CDR2 LQKENI. CDR3 length: 15 amino acids. The CDR3 here is CASSRTDLAKNIQYF. The DNA of the CDR3 is TGTGCCAGCTCACGGACAGACCTAGCCAAAAACATTCAGTACTTC. Full variable domain (missing parts from reference TRBV18 and TRBJ2-4): NAGVMQNPRHLVRRRGQEARLRCSPMKGHSHVYWYRQLPEEGLKFMVYLQKENIIDESGMPKERFSAEFPKEGPSILRIQQVVRGDSAAYFCASSRTDLAKNIQYFGAGTRLSVL.

The rearrangement joins TRBV14 to TRBJ1-1; D is possibly TRBD1 (5 bases). Germline assignment: CDR1 SGHDN and CDR2 FVKESK. The CDR3 has 15 amino acids. With 0 bases removed from V and 4 bases from J, the gap between germline ends came to 12 bases. This CDR3 is CASSQDRGEGTEAFF. The CDR3 DNA reads TGTGCCAGCAGCCAAGATCGGGGGGAGGGCACTGAAGCTTTCTTT. Drawing the rest from reference TRBV14 and TRBJ1-1, the complete variable domain is EAGVTQFPSHSVIEKGQTVTLRCDPISGHDNLYWYRRVMGKEIKFLLHFVKESKQDESGMPNNRFLAERTGGTYSTLKVQPAELEDSGVYFCASSQDRGEGTEAFFGQGTRLTVV.

This clone was recorded once. V and J are TRBV5-1 and TRBJ1-4; 7 bases fit TRBD1. Germline-derived CDR1 and CDR2 are SGHRS and YFSETQ. The CDR3 has 16 amino acids. V gave up 4 bases and J gave up 0 bases; unmatched junction bases: 6. The CDR3 DNA is TGCGCCAGCAGCACCCACAGGGGATCAACTAATGAAAAACTGTTTTTT. This sequence encodes CASSTHRGSTNEKLFF.

This clone has just a few counts. DNA for the CDR3: TGCGCCAGCAGCCAAGCCACAGTGAACACTGAAGCTTTCTTT. This codes for CASSQATVNTEAFF. V gene TRBV4-3 combines with J gene TRBJ1-1; D unresolved. The CDR3 is 14 amino acids. Germline CDR1 reads LGHNA; CDR2 reads YSLEER. The V and J ends lost 1 base and 0 bases respectively, with 6 bases between them.

The chain is built from TRBV7-9 and TRBJ2-7; D is unresolved. Germline loops: CDR1 SEHNR, CDR2 FQNEAQ (reference sequence). V was pared by 2 bases and J by 0 bases, with 11 bases between. This CDR3 has 15 residues. The CDR3, as DNA: TGTGCCAGCAGCTTACCACCAGGCATCTCCTACGAGCAGTACTTC. The encoded protein is CASSLPPGISYEQYF.

This chain uses TRBV9 with TRBJ2-1; 11 nucleotides agree with TRBD2. Germline V lookup: CDR1 SGDLS, CDR2 YYNGEE. V dropped 0 bases and J dropped 7; count of bases not matched to a gene: 9. This CDR3 has 17 residues. In DNA form, the CDR3 reads TGTGCCAGCAGCGTAGAGGGTAGCGGGAGGGCCGAGAATGAGCAGTTCTTC. Its protein product is CASSVEGSGRAENEQFF.

This clone showed up just once. The gene calls are TRBV7-9 and TRBJ2-7; weak D call: TRBD2 (6 bases). Per the germline V gene, CDR1 is SEHNR and CDR2 is FQNEAQ (reference sequence). The ends were cut back, 5 bases at V and 4 bases at J, with 21 bases in the middle. This CDR3 comprises 16 residues. CDR3 nucleotides: TGTGCCAGCAGCCCCCGTAGGACGCGGGATGAGTACGAGCAGTACTTC. Protein: CASSPRRTRDEYEQYF. Full variable domain (outside the CDR3, taken from reference TRBV7-9 and TRBJ2-7): DTGVSQNPRHKITKRGQNVTFRCDPISEHNRLYWYRQTLGQGPEFLTYFQNEAQLEKSRLLSDRFSAERPKGSFSTLEIQRTEQGDSAMYLCASSPRRTRDEYEQYFGPGTRLTVT.

The V call is TRBV27, the J call TRBJ1-6; D possibly corresponds to TRBD1 (5 bases). The CDR3 is made up of 15 amino acids. CDR1 is MNHEY, CDR2 SMNVEV, per germline (reference sequence). With 5 bases removed from V and 14 bases from J, the gap between germline ends came to 22 bases. The CDR3 DNA follows: TGTGCCAGCAGTGGTCCGGGACTGGGAGATGTGGCCCTCCACTTT. Protein: CASSGPGLGDVALHF.

V usage is TRBV27 and J usage is TRBJ1-2, with D tentatively TRBD1 (6 bases). Trimming took off 8 bases at V and 7 bases at J, with 14 bases between the two ends. Germline loops: CDR1 MNHEY, CDR2 SMNVEV (reference sequence). The CDR3 runs to 12 residues. The CDR3 loop reads CASRDRNSGYTF. The CDR3 nucleotides read TGTGCCAGCCGCGACAGGAATTCTGGCTACACCTTC.

The chain couples TRBV6-5 to TRBJ1-2; D gene uncertain. V was shortened by 10 bases and J by 7 bases, with 13 bases between the two germline ends. The CDR3 extends over 11 amino acids. Germline V gene sequence: CDR1 MNHEY, CDR2 SVGAGI. CDR3 in amino acids: CATSGVAGYTF. CDR3 in DNA: TGTGCCACCTCCGGGGTGGCTGGCTACACCTTC.

This rearrangement joins TRBV6-1 to TRBJ2-5; TRBD2 might be the D (6 bases). This CDR3 contains 13 residues. The germline V gene encodes CDR1 MNHNS and CDR2 SASEGT. Trimming stripped 8 bases from V and 2 bases from J, with 12 bases between. The chain's CDR3 is CASSLADQETQYF. The CDR3 bases are TGTGCCAGCTCTTTAGCGGATCAAGAGACCCAGTACTTC.

The V and J genes are TRBV28 and TRBJ1-6, with 9 bases identical to TRBD1. V lost 8 bases and J lost 8; bases outside the gene matches: 4. Germline V gene data show CDR1 as MDHEN and CDR2 as SYDVKM. CDR3 size: 13 residues. CDR3 sequence: CASVGQGYSPLHF. The CDR3 nucleotides read TGTGCCAGCGTTGGACAGGGGTATTCACCCCTCCACTTT.

The chain employs TRBV19 and TRBJ1-4; possible D gene TRBD1, 5 bases. The V end was cut by 10 bases, the J end by 8 bases, with 23 bases between. This CDR3 contains 15 residues. Germline-derived CDR1 and CDR2 are LNHDA and SQIVND (reference sequence). CDR3 sequence (DNA): TGTGCCACCGTCTCTGGGGGGTCAGAGCCGGAAAAACTGTTTTTT. It encodes CATVSGGSEPEKLFF.

A single count supports this clone. The chain recombines TRBV7-9 with TRBJ1-5; weak D call: TRBD1 (5 bases). The V gene lost 1 base and the J gene lost 6 bases, with 10 bases spanning the gap. The length of the CDR3 is 14 residues. In germline, CDR1 is SEHNR, CDR2 FQNEAQ (reference sequence). As DNA, the CDR3 is TGTGCCAGCAGCTTAGGCAGGGAGGGTCAGCCCCAGCATTTT. Its protein product is CASSLGREGQPQHF.